Included here is one T cell receptor beta chain sequence, with context. Its antigen is as yet unknown. The data derive from a study of vaccination and CD4 T cells after COVID-19. Study as a whole: Each person enrolled got two BNT162b2 or mRNA-1273 vaccine doses. The interval from dose two to post-vaccine sampling had a median of roughly 70 days, and it ranged from 14 to 241.

Once obtained from cultured CD4+ T cells, the DNA was sequenced using the Oncomine TCR Beta short-read assay. Cultured CD4+ T cells yielded the extracted genomic DNA. In TCRdb, the PCR reads were re-called with MiXCR into one record per CDR3 protein. Of about 12,000 distinct CDR3 sequences in the sample, 60% are singletons; the top ten hold roughly 20%. Treatment reported: approximately nine-day PBMC culture with coronavirus spike peptide pools or control peptides (ViraFEST assay). First, ViraFEST expanded antigen-specific T cells with peptide pools, and next it sequenced the TCRs. The ends were cut back, 2 bases at V and 4 bases at J, with 9 bases in the middle. The CDR3 sequence is 14 residues long.

The sample taken for sequencing was CD4+ T cells from blood, cultured in vitro. This receptor was taken from a human donor who had recovered from COVID-19. The V call is TRBV12-3 or TRBV12-4, the J call TRBJ1-5; D is ambiguous. The CDR3 DNA is TGTGCCAGCAGTTTATTGGACGGAAATCAGCCCCAGCATTTT. It encodes CASSLLDGNQPQHF.